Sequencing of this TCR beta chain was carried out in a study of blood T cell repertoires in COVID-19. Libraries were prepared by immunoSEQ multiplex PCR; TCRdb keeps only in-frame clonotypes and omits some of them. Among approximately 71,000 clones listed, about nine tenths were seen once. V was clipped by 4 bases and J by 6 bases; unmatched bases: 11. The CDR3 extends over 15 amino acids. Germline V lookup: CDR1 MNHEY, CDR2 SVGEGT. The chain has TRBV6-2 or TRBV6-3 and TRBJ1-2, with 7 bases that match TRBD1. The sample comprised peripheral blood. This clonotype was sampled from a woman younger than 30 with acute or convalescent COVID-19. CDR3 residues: CASSSRQGQLNGYTF. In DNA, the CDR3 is TGTGCCAGCAGTTCCAGACAGGGCCAATTGAATGGCTACACCTTC.